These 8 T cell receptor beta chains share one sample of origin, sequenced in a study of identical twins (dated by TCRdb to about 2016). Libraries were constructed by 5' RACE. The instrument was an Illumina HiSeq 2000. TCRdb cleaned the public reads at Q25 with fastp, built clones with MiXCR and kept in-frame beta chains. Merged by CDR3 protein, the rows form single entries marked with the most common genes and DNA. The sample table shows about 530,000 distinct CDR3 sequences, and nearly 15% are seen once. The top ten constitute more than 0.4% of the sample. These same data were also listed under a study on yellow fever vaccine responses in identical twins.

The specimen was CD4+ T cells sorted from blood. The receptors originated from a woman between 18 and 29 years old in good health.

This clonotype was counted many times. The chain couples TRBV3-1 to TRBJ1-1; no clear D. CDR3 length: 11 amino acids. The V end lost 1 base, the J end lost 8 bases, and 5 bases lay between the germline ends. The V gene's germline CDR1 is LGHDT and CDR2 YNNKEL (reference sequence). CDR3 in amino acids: CASSQGREAFF. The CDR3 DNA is TGTGCCAGCAGCCAAGGGCGGGAAGCTTTCTTT.

CDR3 sequence: CAIRGQGSYNEQFF. The CDR3, as DNA: TGTGCCATCAGGGGACAGGGATCCTACAATGAGCAGTTCTTC. This chain links TRBV10-3 with TRBJ2-1; 9 bases map to TRBD1. The CDR3 has 14 residues. Germline values: CDR1 ENHRY, CDR2 SYGVKD. The ends lost 6 bases at V and 1 base at J; junction bases unmatched: 1.

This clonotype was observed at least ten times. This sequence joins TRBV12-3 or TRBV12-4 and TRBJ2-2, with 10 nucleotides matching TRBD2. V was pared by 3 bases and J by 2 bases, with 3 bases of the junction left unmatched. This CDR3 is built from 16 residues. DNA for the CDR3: TGTGCCAGCAGTTTTCGACTAGCGGGTAACACCGGGGAGCTGTTTTTT. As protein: CASSFRLAGNTGELFF.

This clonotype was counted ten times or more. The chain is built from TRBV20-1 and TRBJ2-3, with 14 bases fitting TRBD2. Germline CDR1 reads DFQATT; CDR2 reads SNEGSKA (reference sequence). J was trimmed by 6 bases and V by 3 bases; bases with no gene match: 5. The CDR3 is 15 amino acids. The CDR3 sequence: CSARGLAGVGDTQYF. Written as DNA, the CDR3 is TGCAGTGCTAGGGGACTAGCGGGAGTGGGCGATACGCAGTATTTT.

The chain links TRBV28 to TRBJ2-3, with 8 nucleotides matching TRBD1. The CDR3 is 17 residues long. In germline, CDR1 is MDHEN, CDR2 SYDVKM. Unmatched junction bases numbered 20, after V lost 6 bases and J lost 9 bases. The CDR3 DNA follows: TGTGCCAGCAGCCTAGGACAGGGAAGCCTAGCCCCAGGGACGCAGTATTTT. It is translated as CASSLGQGSLAPGTQYF.

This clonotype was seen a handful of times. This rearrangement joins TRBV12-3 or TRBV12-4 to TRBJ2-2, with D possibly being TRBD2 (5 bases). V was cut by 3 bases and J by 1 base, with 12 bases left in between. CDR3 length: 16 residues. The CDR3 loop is CASSFRVRGNTGELFF. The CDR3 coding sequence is TGTGCCAGCAGTTTTAGGGTCCGGGGGAACACCGGGGAGCTGTTTTTT.

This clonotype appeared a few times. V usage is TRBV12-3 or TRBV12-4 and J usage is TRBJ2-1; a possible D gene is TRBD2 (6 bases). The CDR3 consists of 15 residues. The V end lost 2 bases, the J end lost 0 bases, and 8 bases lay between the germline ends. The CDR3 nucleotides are TGTGCCAGCAGTTTATCTAGCGTCTCCTACAATGAGCAGTTCTTC. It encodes CASSLSSVSYNEQFF.

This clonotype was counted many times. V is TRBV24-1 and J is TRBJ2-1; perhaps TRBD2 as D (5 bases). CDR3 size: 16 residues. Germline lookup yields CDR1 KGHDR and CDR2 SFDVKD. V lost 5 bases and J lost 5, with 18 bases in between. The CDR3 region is CATSVGNGIRDNEQFF. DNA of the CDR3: TGTGCCACCAGTGTTGGAAACGGGATACGGGACAATGAGCAGTTCTTC.